The present T cell receptor beta chain was sequenced within a study of T-cell reconstitution after alpha-beta-depleted transplantation in children (dated by TCRdb to the mid-2010s). Regarding the study in general: Using TCR repertoire profiling, the study followed T-cell immune reconstitution in a quantitative way in children after TCRalphabeta/CD19-depleted allogeneic hematopoietic cell transplantation.

Study-wide conclusions, independent of this receptor: Hyperexpanded clone frequencies declined over subsequent months; after one year, T-cell counts and TCRbeta diversity were mostly attributed to newly produced T cells. The high TCRbeta diversity at day 60 in some patients was ascribed to recipient T cells and intrathymic progenitors that had survived conditioning. Apparently early alphabetaT-cell count recovery about two months after transplant reportedly relied on only several hundred rapidly expanded clones derived from non-depleted graft cells.

CDR1 and CDR2 (MNHEY, SVGAGI) derive from the germline V gene. Inclusive of the bounding cysteine and phenylalanine, the CDR3 is 19 residues long. The DNA shown is the 57-base CDR3, in frame from base 1. Here V drops 3 bases and J drops 6 bases, and the junction holds 18 bases not matched to any gene. This clonotype turned up a few times. It has no known antigen specificity. Qualities for individual bases were not recorded, and no much larger clone is one base off. Library generation was performed with PCR. Sequencing was carried out with an Illumina HiSeq 2500. TCR libraries were prepared with molecular barcoding, using unique molecular identifiers to normalize TCRbeta repertoire quantification. Clones were called with MiXCR by TCRdb after fastp trimmed the public reads at Q25, and only in-frame beta chains were retained. Each record represents a unique CDR3 protein, reported with the most common genes and DNA among its rows. For this sample the table gives fewer than 750,000 distinct CDR3 sequences, of which roughly 23% were detected only once. Jointly, the top ten make up around 14% of the sample.

The treatment or condition label, read with the paper, signifies: allogeneic hematopoietic cell transplantation with graft depleted of TCRalphabeta T cells and CD19 B cells. The transplant recipients were children given TCRalphabeta/CD19-depleted allogeneic hematopoietic cell grafts. This receptor was obtained from a boy under two years old who had a stem cell transplant for acute myeloid leukemia, so the T cells may come from the graft donor. Sequenced here: PBMCs, mostly from graft donor cells, sampled 360 days after TCRalphabeta/CD19-depleted stem cell transplant. The sequence joins TRBV6-5 to TRBJ2-1, and 9 bases in between align with TRBD2. The DNA sequence follows: TGTGCCAGCAGTTATGATCGTAGCGGGGGCCCGGGTGGGACCAATGAGCAGTTCTTC. The encoded protein is CASSYDRSGGPGGTNEQFF.